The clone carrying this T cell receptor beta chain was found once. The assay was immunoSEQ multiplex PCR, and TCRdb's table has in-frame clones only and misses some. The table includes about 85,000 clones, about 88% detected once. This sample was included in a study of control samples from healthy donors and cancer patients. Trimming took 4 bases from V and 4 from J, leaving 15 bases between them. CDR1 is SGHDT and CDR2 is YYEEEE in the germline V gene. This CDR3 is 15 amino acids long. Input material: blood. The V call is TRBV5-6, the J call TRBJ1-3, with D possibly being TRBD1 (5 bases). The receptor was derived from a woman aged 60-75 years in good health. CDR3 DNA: TGTGCCAGCAGCCAACTAGCAGGGTCAGGAAACACCATATATTTT. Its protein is CASSQLAGSGNTIYF.